This is a list of T cell receptor beta chains from one sample in a study of PD-1 blockade in classical Hodgkin lymphoma. Measured with immunoSEQ multiplex PCR; TCRdb has only the in-frame clones, and not every one. Counted here are around 20,000 clones, around 79% occurring once; the ten biggest clones make up roughly a sixth. The sequencing used peripheral blood mononuclear cells (PBMCs), collected before the second cycle of nivolumab. The receptor set was obtained from a human donor with classical Hodgkin lymphoma. Each CDR3 is given with its conserved first and last residue. A D gene is named only where the DNA matches it firmly. Clone size, where shown, is once, few, many, or a class for clones that have expanded.

D gene	V gene	J gene	clone size	CDR3 protein	CDR3 DNA
.	TRBV6-5	TRBJ2-2	.	CASREFRGNTGELFF	TGTGCCAGCAGGGAGTTTCGGGGGAACACCGGGGAGCTGTTTTTT
.	TRBV6-5	TRBJ2-7	.	CASSYSGGNEQYF	TGTGCCAGCAGTTACTCCGGCGGGAACGAGCAGTACTTC
.	TRBV4-3	TRBJ1-2	once	CASSQVGGPGYGYTF	TGCGCCAGCAGCCAAGTAGGGGGGCCCGGCTATGGCTACACCTTC
.	TRBV7-9	TRBJ1-3	medium-sized	CASSRRGSSGNTIYF	TGTGCCAGCAGCCGACGGGGGAGCTCTGGAAACACCATATATTTT
.	TRBV6-5	TRBJ1-4	.	CASSRGGANEKLFF	TGTGCCAGCAGTCGTGGGGGGGCTAATGAAAAACTGTTTTTT
.	TRBV27	TRBJ2-2	.	CASSLIHLTGELFF	TGTGCCAGCAGTTTAATACACCTCACCGGGGAGCTGTTTTTT
TRBD2	TRBV7-6	TRBJ2-1	.	CASSLVAGGPNEQFF	TGTGCCAGCAGCTTGGTTGCGGGGGGGCCGAATGAGCAGTTCTTC
TRBD2	TRBV10-1	TRBJ2-3	.	CASSVSSGTDTQYF	TGCGCCAGCAGTGTATCTAGCGGGACAGATACGCAGTATTTT
TRBD1	TRBV30	TRBJ2-7	once	CAWRDRGRPSYEQYF	TGTGCCTGGAGGGACAGGGGGCGTCCCTCCTACGAGCAGTACTTC
TRBD1	TRBV25-1	TRBJ1-6	.	CASSEGPTGGSPLHF	TGTGCCAGCAGTGAAGGCCCGACAGGGGGATCACCCCTCCACTTT
.	TRBV28	TRBJ2-7	.	CASSEAKEQYF	TGTGCCAGCAGCGAAGCTAAGGAGCAGTACTTC
.	TRBV5-1	TRBJ1-4	few	CASSSGTSYEKLFF	TGCGCCAGCAGCAGCGGGACATCGTATGAAAAACTGTTTTTT
.	TRBV11-2	TRBJ1-1	few	CASSLGAGADTEAFF	TGTGCCAGCAGCTTAGGGGCAGGGGCGGACACTGAAGCTTTCTTT
TRBD1	TRBV19	TRBJ1-1	.	CASSPRDRGRTEAFF	TGTGCCAGTAGCCCTCGGGACAGGGGGCGCACTGAAGCTTTCTTT
.	TRBV2	TRBJ2-5	.	CASRVGISSHETQYF	TGTGCCAGCAGGGTAGGGATTTCGTCTCATGAGACCCAGTACTTC
TRBD1	TRBV10-3	TRBJ2-1	.	CAISEETGDYNEQFF	TGTGCCATCAGTGAAGAGACAGGGGACTACAATGAGCAGTTCTTC
.	TRBV10-3	TRBJ1-1	.	CASVRGAMNTEAFF	TGTGCCTCCGTTCGGGGGGCGATGAACACTGAAGCTTTCTTT
TRBD1	TRBV15	TRBJ1-5	medium-sized	CATSREIIGGNFSPQHF	TGTGCCACCAGCAGAGAGATCATAGGGGGCAATTTTAGCCCCCAGCATTTT
TRBD2	TRBV7-6	TRBJ2-1	.	CASRPSGSSYNEQFF	TGTGCCAGCAGACCTAGCGGGAGCTCCTACAATGAGCAGTTCTTC
.	TRBV19	TRBJ2-4	.	CASSPTRGANIQYF	TGTGCCAGTAGTCCGACTCGGGGGGCAAACATTCAGTACTTC
.	TRBV4-3	TRBJ2-2	.	CASSQKQDNTGELFF	TGCGCCAGCAGCCAGAAACAGGACAACACCGGGGAGCTGTTTTTT
.	TRBV5-4	TRBJ2-5	.	CASSSQGTQETQYF	TGTGCCAGCAGCTCCCAGGGGACCCAAGAGACCCAGTACTTC
TRBD2	TRBV5-6	TRBJ2-1	.	CASSLLAGGPNEQFF	TGTGCCAGCAGCTTGTTAGCGGGGGGCCCCAATGAGCAGTTCTTC
.	TRBV30	TRBJ1-5	.	CAWSVSEGGNSNQPQHF	TGTGCCTGGAGTGTTTCGGAGGGTGGCAATAGCAATCAGCCCCAGCATTTT
TRBD1	TRBV6-6	TRBJ1-2	.	CASSKIQGVRDYGYTF	TGTGCCAGCAGTAAAATCCAGGGGGTGAGGGACTATGGCTACACCTTC
TRBD1	TRBV28	TRBJ2-7	.	CASSPPGQGSYEQYF	TGTGCCAGCAGCCCACCGGGACAGGGTTCCTACGAGCAGTACTTC
TRBD2	TRBV11-2	TRBJ2-7	.	CASSSLAGAHEQYF	TGTGCCAGCAGCTCCTTAGCGGGAGCCCACGAGCAGTACTTC
.	TRBV28	TRBJ2-7	.	CASSPTRDGPYEQYF	TGTGCCAGCAGTCCTACCAGGGACGGACCCTACGAGCAGTACTTC
TRBD2	TRBV15	TRBJ2-2	once	CATSTAGGLTGELFF	TGTGCCACCAGCACAGCGGGAGGACTCACCGGGGAGCTGTTTTTT
.	TRBV10-3	TRBJ1-3	once	CATSKTGNSGNTIYF	TGTGCCACTTCAAAGACAGGCAACTCTGGAAACACCATATATTTT
TRBD1	TRBV19	TRBJ2-1	once	CAARPGDRANEQFF	TGTGCCGCCCGACCGGGGGACAGGGCGAATGAGCAGTTCTTC
.	TRBV27	TRBJ2-7	.	CASSLWAGNPYEQYF	TGTGCCAGCAGTTTATGGGCAGGGAACCCCTACGAGCAGTACTTC
.	TRBV18	TRBJ2-5	.	CASSPLQETQYF	TGTGCCAGCTCACCACTCCAAGAGACCCAGTACTTC
TRBD1	TRBV5-5	TRBJ1-3	.	CASSSGQGRNTIYF	TGTGCCAGCAGCTCGGGACAGGGCAGAAACACCATATATTTT
.	TRBV7-6	TRBJ2-2	.	CASSTHENTGELFF	TGTGCCAGCAGTACCCACGAGAACACCGGGGAGCTGTTTTTT
TRBD1	TRBV7-2	TRBJ1-1	.	CASSLAQGWTEAFF	TGTGCCAGCAGCTTAGCACAGGGGTGGACTGAAGCTTTCTTT
.	TRBV7-2	TRBJ2-3	.	CASSPRGRGGDTQYF	TGTGCCAGCAGCCCCCGAGGGCGGGGAGGAGATACGCAGTATTTT
.	TRBV9	TRBJ1-3	few	CASSVEGSGNTIYF	TGTGCCAGCAGCGTAGAAGGGTCTGGAAACACCATATATTTT
.	TRBV30	TRBJ2-7	.	CAWSVLRSHSYEQYF	TGTGCCTGGAGTGTACTTAGGAGTCACTCCTACGAGCAGTACTTC
.	TRBV10-3	TRBJ2-3	.	CAISARRVTQYF	TGTGCCATCAGTGCTAGACGGGTTACGCAGTATTTT
TRBD1	TRBV2	TRBJ1-6	.	CASSRTGVSPLHF	TGTGCCAGCAGTCGGACAGGGGTCTCACCCCTCCACTTT
.	TRBV7-7	TRBJ2-2	.	CASSPDRTSTGELFF	TGTGCCAGCAGCCCTGACAGGACTTCCACCGGGGAGCTGTTTTTT
.	TRBV11-3	TRBJ2-1	.	CASSLVIPGNEQFF	TGTGCCAGCAGCTTAGTCATTCCGGGGAATGAGCAGTTCTTC
TRBD1	TRBV5-1	TRBJ1-5	medium-sized	CASSLDGPGGLPQHF	TGCGCCAGCAGCTTGGACGGACCAGGGGGATTGCCCCAGCATTTT
TRBD2	TRBV13	TRBJ2-3	.	CASSLDGASGTTDTQYF	TGTGCCAGCAGCTTAGATGGGGCGAGCGGGACCACAGATACGCAGTATTTT
.	TRBV10-3	TRBJ1-3	.	CAIRKNGNTIYF	TGTGCCATCCGAAAGAACGGAAACACCATATATTTT
.	TRBV30	TRBJ2-7	once	CAWSQLNVGVYSYEQYF	TGTGCCTGGAGTCAACTCAATGTAGGGGTTTATTCCTACGAGCAGTACTTC
.	TRBV9	TRBJ2-3	.	CASSAGPFTDTQYF	TGTGCCAGCAGCGCGGGACCATTCACAGATACGCAGTATTTT
.	TRBV5-4	TRBJ1-1	.	CASSEPGFNTEAFF	TGTGCCAGCAGCGAGCCAGGGTTCAACACTGAAGCTTTCTTT
.	TRBV10-3	TRBJ2-1	.	CAISKEGQSSYNEQFF	TGTGCCATCAGTAAAGAAGGACAGTCCTCCTACAATGAGCAGTTCTTC
TRBD2	TRBV12-5	TRBJ2-1	.	CASGLVLGREGANEQFF	TGTGCTAGTGGTTTGGTACTTGGGCGGGAGGGGGCCAATGAGCAGTTCTTC
TRBD2	TRBV6-6	TRBJ2-1	.	CATGTSGNEQFF	TGTGCCACCGGGACTAGCGGCAATGAGCAGTTCTTC
.	TRBV18	TRBJ2-7	.	CASSPPGGRNYEQYF	TGTGCCAGCTCACCACCGGGGGGGCGGAACTACGAGCAGTACTTC
.	TRBV5-1	TRBJ1-1	few	CASAGIEDKDREAFF	TGCGCCAGCGCCGGAATAGAGGACAAAGACAGGGAAGCTTTCTTT
TRBD1	TRBV6-5	TRBJ2-7	.	CASRNAGGEQYF	TGTGCCAGCAGGAACGCAGGGGGCGAGCAGTACTTC
TRBD2	TRBV6-5	TRBJ2-7	.	CASAETSSYEQYF	TGTGCCAGCGCGGAGACTAGCAGCTACGAGCAGTACTTC
.	TRBV30	TRBJ1-2	.	CAWSVRRTYGYTF	TGTGCCTGGAGTGTTAGGAGGACCTATGGCTACACCTTC
.	TRBV5-5	TRBJ1-2	once	CASSSPADTNYGYTF	TGTGCCAGCAGCTCTCCGGCGGATACTAACTATGGCTACACCTTC
.	TRBV29-1	TRBJ1-2	.	CSVLGASGRNGYTF	TGCAGCGTCCTAGGGGCCAGCGGCAGAAATGGCTACACCTTC